These T cell receptor beta chains were read from a single sample in a study of blood T cell repertoires in COVID-19. Here immunoSEQ multiplex PCR was the method, and the copy in TCRdb shows in-frame clones only, minus some. The sample lists roughly 80,000 clones, over 70% seen once, with about a tenth in the top ten. The material sequenced was peripheral blood. Receptors originate from a human donor in a cohort sampled during active COVID-19. Each CDR3 is given with its conserved first and last residue. A D gene is named only where the DNA matches it firmly. Clone size is not always given. Where it is, it says once, few, many or a class for expanded clones.

TRBD2 - TRBJ2-3 TRBV7-9 TGTGCCACCGACGGACTAGCGGTAACAGATACGCAGTATTTT CATDGLAVTDTQYF
- - TRBJ1-6 TRBV5-1 TGCGCCAGCAGTCGGGGAGGTGATAATTCACCCCTCCACTTT CASSRGGDNSPLHF
- few TRBJ1-1 TRBV5-1 TGCGCCAGCAGCTTGTCAGGGCCCACTGAAGCTTTCTTT CASSLSGPTEAFF
TRBD1 - TRBJ1-1 TRBV2 TGTGCCAGCAGTGGACAGGGGGTCGCTGAAGCTTTCTTT CASSGQGVAEAFF
- - TRBJ1-3 TRBV19 TGTGCCAGTAGTTTCTTCGGACAGGGAAACACCATATATTTT CASSFFGQGNTIYF
- - TRBJ1-1 TRBV7-2 TGTGCCAGCAGCTTGGACAGGAACACTGAAGCTTTCTTT CASSLDRNTEAFF
TRBD2 - TRBJ2-7 TRBV3-1/TRBV3-2 TGTGCCAGCAGCCAACGGCTAGCGGGGGAGCCTTTGGAGCAGTACTTC CASSQRLAGEPLEQYF
TRBD1 - TRBJ1-1 TRBV19 TGTGCCAGTACCCCGCCGGCAGGGGGCATGAACACTGAAGCTTTCTTT CASTPPAGGMNTEAFF
TRBD1 - TRBJ1-3 TRBV18 TGTGCCAGCTCAGATGGACAGGGGAACACCATATATTTT CASSDGQGNTIYF
- - TRBJ1-2 TRBV6-5 TGTGCCAGCAGGGCACAGGGTAACTATGGCTACACCTTC CASRAQGNYGYTF
TRBD2 - TRBJ2-1 TRBV5-1 TGCGCCAGCAGCTCGACTAGCGGCAATGAGCAGTTCTTC CASSSTSGNEQFF
- - TRBJ1-6 TRBV19 TGTGCCAGTAGTATAGACACAGGGTTGGGTTCACCCCTCCACTTT CASSIDTGLGSPLHF
TRBD2 - TRBJ2-2 TRBV5-1 TGCGCCAGCAGCTTGGATCCTAGCGGGGGGACCGGGGAGCTGTTTTTT CASSLDPSGGTGELFF
- - TRBJ2-3 TRBV19 TGTGCCGGCCAAAGACGGGTAGATACGCAGTATTTT CAGQRRVDTQYF
TRBD2 few TRBJ2-3 TRBV2 TGTGCCAGCAGTGAGAGTTGGGGACTAGCGAGCTCCACAGATACGCAGTATTTT CASSESWGLASSTDTQYF
TRBD1 - TRBJ2-3 TRBV7-2 TGTGCCAGCAGCTTAGCCGGACAGGGGACAGATACGCAGTATTTT CASSLAGQGTDTQYF
TRBD1 - TRBJ2-7 TRBV30 TGTGCCTTTACAGGGGGCATAAAATTCACCGAGCAGTACTTC CAFTGGIKFTEQYF
TRBD1 - TRBJ2-7 TRBV6-1 TGTGCCAGCAGTGGCATTATCCGGGACAGTCCTCTCTACGAGCAGTACTTC CASSGIIRDSPLYEQYF
- once TRBJ1-5 TRBV7-8 TGTGCCAGCAGCTTACTACCAGGGGCAAGCAATCAGCCCCAGCATTTT CASSLLPGASNQPQHF
TRBD1 - TRBJ2-7 TRBV19 TGTGCCAGTAGTCGTCCCGGGACAGGGTCCTACGAGCAGTACTTC CASSRPGTGSYEQYF
- - TRBJ1-2 TRBV12-3/TRBV12-4 TGTGCCAGCAGTTTTTCCAGGCATGGCTACACCTTC CASSFSRHGYTF
- - TRBJ1-1 TRBV7-8 TGTGCCAGCAGCATCGAGGTGAACACTGAAGCTTTCTTT CASSIEVNTEAFF
- once TRBJ1-3 TRBV5-1 TGCGCCAGCAGCCTAACGGGAGACGCCGCAAACACCATATATTTT CASSLTGDAANTIYF
- - TRBJ2-1 TRBV6-5 TGTGCCAGCAAGAAAGGGAGGAATGAGCAGTTCTTC CASKKGRNEQFF
- - TRBJ1-3 TRBV5-5 TGTGCCAGCAGCTTCGGGGGGATCCAAGGAAACACCATATATTTT CASSFGGIQGNTIYF
TRBD2 few TRBJ2-1 TRBV29-1 TGCAGCGTTCCCGGACTAGGGAATGAGCAGTTCTTC CSVPGLGNEQFF
- - TRBJ1-3 TRBV3-1/TRBV3-2 TGTGCCAGCAGCCAAGATCGGAGCCGAGGTGGAAACACCATATATTTT CASSQDRSRGGNTIYF
- - TRBJ2-1 TRBV15 TGTGCCACCAGCAGGCCGCAGGGGTACTACAATGAGCAGTTCTTC CATSRPQGYYNEQFF
- - TRBJ1-4 TRBV5-6 TGTGCCAGCAGCTTCGGGACTAATGAAAAACTGTTTTTT CASSFGTNEKLFF
TRBD1 - TRBJ2-2 TRBV9 TGTGCCAGCAGAGGGGACAGGGCCAACACCGGGGAGCTGTTTTTT CASRGDRANTGELFF
TRBD1 once TRBJ1-1 TRBV7-9 TGTGCCAGCAGCTTGAAACAGGGGGCCACTGAAGCTTTCTTT CASSLKQGATEAFF
TRBD1 - TRBJ2-2 TRBV7-2 TGTGCCAGCAGCTTCACCGGGACAGCGAACACCGGGGAGCTGTTTTTT CASSFTGTANTGELFF
- - TRBJ1-6 TRBV10-3 TGTGCCATCAGTGAGACCCTGCAGATCAACTCACCCCTCCACTTT CAISETLQINSPLHF
- few TRBJ1-2 TRBV7-9 TGTGCCAGCAGCTTAGGAACAAAAGCTAACTATGGCTACACCTTC CASSLGTKANYGYTF
TRBD2 - TRBJ2-7 TRBV18 TGTGCCAGCTCACCATCGACGGGGGGGACCTACGAGCAGTACTTC CASSPSTGGTYEQYF
- - TRBJ2-1 TRBV10-3 TGTGCCATCACCCGAGGGCCGGGCCTTGGAAAGGATGAGCAGTTCTTC CAITRGPGLGKDEQFF
- - TRBJ1-4 TRBV5-5 TGTGCCAGCAGACGGACATTAACTAATGAAAAACTGTTTTTT CASRRTLTNEKLFF
TRBD1 - TRBJ1-2 TRBV7-2 TGTGCCAGCAGCAACCCGGACAGGCTGGGGTACTATGGCTACACCTTC CASSNPDRLGYYGYTF
TRBD1 - TRBJ1-6 TRBV9 TGTGCCAGCAGCGGGACAGGGTGGTCACCCCTCCACTTT CASSGTGWSPLHF
- - TRBJ2-1 TRBV19 TGTGCCAGTAGTATACAGGGATCCTACAATGAGCAGTTCTTC CASSIQGSYNEQFF
- - TRBJ2-1 TRBV7-2 TGTGCCAGCAGCCCCGGACTGGATCACAATGAGCAGTTCTTC CASSPGLDHNEQFF
TRBD1 - TRBJ1-1 TRBV7-9 TGTGCCAGCAGCCCACCCAGGGGGTTGGACACTGAAGCTTTCTTT CASSPPRGLDTEAFF
TRBD1 - TRBJ1-1 TRBV7-2 TGTGCCAGCAGCTCCATACTCCGGGACAGGGGTGGGGCTTTCTTT CASSSILRDRGGAFF
TRBD1 - TRBJ2-1 TRBV9 TGTGCCAGCAGCGTAGAAAAAGGGACAGTGTACAATGAGCAGTTCTTC CASSVEKGTVYNEQFF
TRBD1 - TRBJ1-1 TRBV2 TGTGCCAGCGGCCCCCAGACAGGGCCAAACACTGAAGCTTTCTTT CASGPQTGPNTEAFF
TRBD1 - TRBJ1-2 TRBV6-4 TGTGCCAGGGAGAAGGGGGCCGAGACCTACTACACGAGGTTAAACTATGGCTACACCTTC CAREKGAETYYTRLNYGYTF
TRBD1 few TRBJ1-2 TRBV30 TGTGCCTGGAGTCGGGACAGGGGGAGTCACGGCTACACCTTC CAWSRDRGSHGYTF